A single sample is the source of the 9 T cell receptor beta chains below, sequenced in a study of shared clonotypes between healthy human individuals. The method was immunoSEQ multiplex PCR; TCRdb's version includes in-frame clones alone and lacks a portion of them. The top ten hold nearly 1.5% of the sample, which has nearly 1 million clones, roughly 72% seen once. The sample was memory CD4+ T cells sorted from blood. Subset specified: CD45RA-negative fraction. The origin of the receptors is a man aged 18-30 years in good health.

This clone was seen only a few times. This chain links TRBV30 with TRBJ1-5; D is ambiguous. The CDR3 consists of 12 residues. Germline V gene sequence: CDR1 GTSNPN, CDR2 SVGIG (reference sequence). Trimming removed 5 bases at V and 8 bases at J, with 13 bases between. In nucleotides, the CDR3 is TGTGCCTGGGACGGCGGGGTAGAGCCCCAGCATTTT. Translating gives CAWDGGVEPQHF.

In DNA, the CDR3 is TGTGCCAGCAGTTTTGAAACCTCCTATAATTCACCCCTCCACTTT. Translated, it gives CASSFETSYNSPLHF. The genes are TRBV2 and TRBJ1-6; D is undetermined. Trimming took 5 bases from V and 0 from J, leaving 8 bases between them. In germline, CDR1 is SNHLY, CDR2 FYNNEI. The CDR3 is 15 residues long.

V is TRBV18 and J is TRBJ2-1; weak D call: TRBD1 (6 bases). V was shortened by 3 bases and J by 6 bases, with 15 bases between the two germline ends. The CDR3 contains 15 residues. Germline V lookup: CDR1 KGHSH, CDR2 LQKENI. CDR3 bases: TGTGCCAGCTCACCTTCGACTGGGGGCCCCAATGAGCAGTTCTTC. Translating it yields CASSPSTGGPNEQFF.

This clone was found once. The V call is TRBV5-1, the J call TRBJ1-6; 8 bases map to TRBD1. V lost 0 bases and J lost 6; bases outside the gene matches: 2. Germline CDR1 reads SGHRS; CDR2 reads YFSETQ. CDR3 length equals 15 residues. The CDR3 spells CASSLDTGGNSPLHF. CDR3 sequence (DNA): TGCGCCAGCAGCTTGGACACAGGGGGTAATTCACCCCTCCACTTT.

A remark on this clone: This sample includes further DNA sequences coding for the same CDR3. V gene TRBV5-1 combines with J gene TRBJ1-4, with TRBD1 identical over 8 bases. Germline CDR1 is SGHRS and CDR2 is YFSETQ. The ends lost 4 bases at V and 8 bases at J; junction bases unmatched: 7. This CDR3 is built from 14 residues. CDR3 region: CASSNGQGNEKLFF. CDR3 in DNA: TGCGCCAGCAGCAACGGACAGGGAAACGAAAAACTGTTTTTT.

This clone was found a few times. This rearrangement joins TRBV30 to TRBJ1-3, with unresolved D. This CDR3 is 14 amino acids long. CDR1 and CDR2 from the germline V gene are GTSNPN and SVGIG (reference sequence). Trimming shortened V by 2 bases and J by 4 bases, and 12 bases separated the two germline ends. DNA for the CDR3: TGTGCCTGGAGTCTCGGGGTTAGAGGAAACACCATATATTTT. It codes for CAWSLGVRGNTIYF.

The rearrangement joins TRBV9 to TRBJ2-1; D gene uncertain. CDR3 length equals 14 residues. CDR1 and CDR2 (germline): SGDLS, YYNGEE. Trimming removed 0 bases from V and 10 bases from J, with 14 bases in between. The DNA for the CDR3 is TGTGCCAGCAGCGTAGCACTGGAAGCAGGAGAGCAGTTCTTC. Translated: CASSVALEAGEQFF.

This clone was recorded only once. Distinct nucleotide sequences in the sample also encode this CDR3. The gene calls are TRBV20-1 and TRBJ2-1, with D unclear. Per germline, CDR1 DFQATT and CDR2 SNEGSKA (reference sequence). The CDR3 extends over 11 amino acids. Trimming shortened V by 1 base and J by 5 bases, and 3 bases separated the two germline ends. The CDR3 DNA follows: TGCAGTGCTAGAGCAGACAATGAGCAGTTCTTC. Its protein is CSARADNEQFF.

The chain carries TRBV4-1 and TRBJ2-1, with TRBD2 matching over 11 bases. The CDR3 covers 18 residues. The V and J ends lost 3 bases and 7 bases, in that order; junction bases with no gene match: 14. Looked up from germline, CDR1 is MGHRA and CDR2 is YSYEKL. The CDR3 region is CASSQLDLGLAGGNEQFF. CDR3 DNA sequence: TGCGCCAGCAGCCAGCTTGACTTGGGCCTAGCGGGAGGTAATGAGCAGTTCTTC.